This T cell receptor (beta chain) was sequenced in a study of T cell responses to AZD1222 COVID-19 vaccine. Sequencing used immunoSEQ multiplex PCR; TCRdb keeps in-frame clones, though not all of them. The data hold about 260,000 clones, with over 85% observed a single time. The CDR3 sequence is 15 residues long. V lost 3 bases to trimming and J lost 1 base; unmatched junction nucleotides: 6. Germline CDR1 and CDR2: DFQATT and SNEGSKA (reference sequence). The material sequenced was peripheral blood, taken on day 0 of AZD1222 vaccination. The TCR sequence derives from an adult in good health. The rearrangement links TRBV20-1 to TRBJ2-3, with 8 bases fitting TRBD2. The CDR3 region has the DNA TGCAGTGCTAGTAGGGCGGGGGGCCGCACAGATACGCAGTATTTT. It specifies CSASRAGGRTDTQYF.